Below are 26 T cell receptor beta chains sequenced from a single sample in a study of beta chain features in type 1 diabetes. Study results and caveats: Shortening of TCRB CDR3s, moderate but significant, appeared in all four CD4+ subsets of Type 1 diabetes patients.

Isolated RNA was reverse transcribed in full, so expressed TCRB transcripts were sequenced. Produced via immunoSEQ multiplex PCR; TCRdb's table is partial and in-frame only. The table records a few hundred thousand clones, 8.5% to 10% of them present only once. Their recognized antigens are unknown. The sample comprised central memory CD4+ T cells from blood. The origin of the receptors is a young man with type 1 diabetes.

DNA for the CDR3: TGTGCCAGCAGCTTACTAGCGGCAAATGAGCAGTTCTTC. It translates to CASSLLAANEQFF. The rearrangement uses TRBV5-6 and TRBJ2-1, with 8 bases aligning to TRBD2. Trimming cost V 2 bases and J 7 bases; bases outside gene matches: 2. The length of the CDR3 is 13 residues. CDR1 is SGHDT, CDR2 YYEEEE, per germline.

The chain combines TRBV6-4 with TRBJ1-4; D unclear. The V gene's germline CDR1 is MRHNA and CDR2 SNTAGT. The CDR3 covers 11 residues. CDR3 protein: CAGGEEEKLFF. The CDR3 nucleotides read TGTGCAGGCGGGGAGGAAGAAAAACTGTTTTTT.

This clone showed up just a few times. This chain uses TRBV6-1 with TRBJ1-1, with 8 bases lining up with TRBD1. This CDR3 contains 13 residues. The junction had 7 bases not matched to a gene; V was cut back by 6 bases and J by 7 bases. Germline CDR1 and CDR2: MNHNS and SASEGT. DNA for the CDR3: TGTGCCAGCAGCGACAGGGGACTACTTGAAGCTTTCTTT. Protein sequence: CASSDRGLLEAFF.

This chain links TRBV28 with TRBJ2-1, with TRBD1 identical over 9 bases. The CDR3 loop spans 14 amino acids. V was pared by 7 bases and J by 3 bases, with 4 bases of the junction left unmatched. Germline-derived CDR1 and CDR2 are MDHEN and SYDVKM. CDR3 sequence: CASTADRGYNEQFF. CDR3 DNA sequence: TGTGCCAGCACGGCGGACAGGGGCTACAATGAGCAGTTCTTC.

Points on this clone: This sample includes further DNA sequences coding for the same CDR3. CDR3 residues: CASSLVAGPGTEAFF. CDR3 nucleotide sequence: TGCGCCAGCAGCTTGGTCGCAGGGCCTGGCACTGAAGCTTTCTTT. V gene TRBV5-1 combines with J gene TRBJ1-1; maybe TRBD1 (5 bases). The germline V and J ends were trimmed by 0 bases and 4 bases, with 13 bases remaining between them. The CDR3 is 15 residues long. Germline CDR1 and CDR2: SGHRS and YFSETQ.

The rearrangement uses TRBV5-6 and TRBJ1-2; no firm D call. CDR1 SGHDT and CDR2 YYEEEE come from the germline V gene. CDR3 length equals 14 residues. V was shortened by 0 bases and J by 6 bases, with 12 bases between the two germline ends. The CDR3 region is CASSLGPEQHGYTF. CDR3 sequence (DNA): TGTGCCAGCAGCTTGGGACCCGAACAACATGGCTACACCTTC.

V usage is TRBV6-6 and J usage is TRBJ1-3; no firm D call. The V and J ends lost 2 bases and 3 bases respectively, with 8 bases between them. Germline V gene sequence: CDR1 MNHNY, CDR2 SVGAGI (reference sequence). The CDR3 sequence is 14 residues long. The CDR3 spells CASSYASSGNTIYF. CDR3 DNA sequence: TGTGCCAGCAGTTACGCAAGCAGTGGAAACACCATATATTTT.

V usage is TRBV7-9 and J usage is TRBJ1-5; D is uncertain. V gave up 1 base and J gave up 2 bases, with 9 bases separating them. The germline V gene encodes CDR1 SEHNR and CDR2 FQNEAQ (reference sequence). This CDR3 region has 15 residues. CDR3: CASSLGPFGNQPQHF. CDR3 sequence (DNA): TGTGCCAGCAGCTTAGGCCCCTTCGGCAATCAGCCCCAGCATTTT.

The chain has TRBV18 and TRBJ1-1; 7 nucleotides align to TRBD1. The V gene end was trimmed by 4 bases and the J gene end by 3 bases; junction bases not matched to a gene: 8. The CDR3 covers 15 residues. The germline gives CDR1 KGHSH, CDR2 LQKENI. Written as DNA, the CDR3 is TGTGCCAGCTCACTCGGGACAGATTTTTACACTGAAGCTTTCTTT. This gives the protein CASSLGTDFYTEAFF. The full variable domain, rest sourced from reference TRBV18 and TRBJ1-1, is NAGVMQNPRHLVRRRGQEARLRCSPMKGHSHVYWYRQLPEEGLKFMVYLQKENIIDESGMPKERFSAEFPKEGPSILRIQQVVRGDSAAYFCASSLGTDFYTEAFFGQGTRLTVV.

This clone has a handful of counts. The rearrangement links TRBV27 to TRBJ2-3; 7 nucleotides align to TRBD2. Germline trimming cut 3 bases from V and 4 bases from J; bases unmatched to any gene: 7. This CDR3 is 15 amino acids long. Germline-derived CDR1 and CDR2 are MNHEY and SMNVEV (reference sequence). The CDR3 protein is CASSLGSGIPDTQYF. In nucleotides, the CDR3 is TGTGCCAGCAGTTTGGGCAGCGGGATCCCAGATACGCAGTATTTT.

This clone has a handful of counts. This CDR3 is CASSPSTGTDQPQHF. The CDR3 DNA sequence: TGTGCCAGCAGCCCGTCGACAGGGACGGATCAGCCCCAGCATTTT. The chain combines TRBV7-3 with TRBJ1-5; the match to TRBD1 covers 7 bases. The ends lost 5 bases at V and 5 bases at J; junction bases unmatched: 9. CDR1 is SGHTA, CDR2 FQGTGA, per germline. The CDR3 contains 15 residues.

V is TRBV5-1 and J is TRBJ1-2; perhaps TRBD1 as D (5 bases). Trimming pared 4 bases from V and 0 bases from J, leaving 22 bases between. The CDR3 contains 18 residues. Germline CDR1 and CDR2: SGHRS and YFSETQ. The CDR3 DNA sequence: TGCGCCAGCAGCAGATCGGTTTTCGGGGACTCTACTAACTATGGCTACACCTTC. Translating gives CASSRSVFGDSTNYGYTF.

This chain links TRBV2 with TRBJ2-7, with D unresolved. This CDR3 contains 13 residues. V was shortened by 7 bases and J by 1 base, with 11 bases between the two germline ends. The germline CDR1 and CDR2 sequences are SNHLY and FYNNEI. The CDR3 loop is CASILTHSYEQYF. CDR3 DNA sequence: TGTGCCAGCATCTTAACACATTCCTACGAGCAGTACTTC.

Concerning this clone itself: This may be a read error, as it is one base from a much larger clone. The chain joins TRBV9 to TRBJ2-3; 15 nucleotides align to TRBD2. The germline V gene has CDR1 SGDLS and CDR2 YYNGEE. The CDR3 spans 16 residues. J was trimmed by 6 bases and V by 4 bases; bases with no gene match: 6. The CDR3: CASSSGLAGGMDTQYF. The DNA for the CDR3 is TGTGCCAGCAGCTCGGGACTAGCGGGAGGAATGGATACGCAGTATTTT.

Only a few counts were recorded for this clone. This chain connects TRBV14 to TRBJ2-5; D not certain. The CDR3 spans 14 residues. CDR1 and CDR2 from the germline V gene are SGHDN and FVKESK. Trimming removed 1 base from V and 2 bases from J, with 8 bases in between. The CDR3, as DNA: TGTGCCAGCAGCCAAGGAGGCTTGCAAGAGACCCAGTACTTC. This codes for CASSQGGLQETQYF.

This clone was counted only a few times. The rearrangement joins TRBV2 to TRBJ2-1; D ambiguous. V lost 0 bases and J lost 5, with 8 bases in between. Germline values: CDR1 SNHLY, CDR2 FYNNEI. The CDR3 covers 14 residues. The CDR3 bases are TGTGCCAGCAGTGAAGCGCGGCTTAACAATGAGCAGTTCTTC. Translating it yields CASSEARLNNEQFF.

The rearrangement joins TRBV2 to TRBJ2-1; D call uncertain. Per the germline V gene, CDR1 is SNHLY and CDR2 is FYNNEI. Trimming took 3 bases from V and 8 from J, leaving 8 bases between them. The CDR3 runs 12 residues. The CDR3 sequence: CASSDGCDEQFF. CDR3 coding DNA: TGTGCCAGCAGTGATGGGTGCGATGAGCAGTTCTTC.

The chain combines TRBV25-1 with TRBJ1-5, with 9 bases matching TRBD1. This CDR3 region has 14 residues. Per germline, CDR1 MGHDK and CDR2 SYGVNS. Trimming removed 5 bases from V and 2 bases from J; junction bases left unmatched: 1. As DNA, the CDR3 is TGTGCCAGCAGTAGGACAGGGGGCAATCAGCCCCAGCATTTT. Its translation: CASSRTGGNQPQHF.

J is TRBJ1-1 and V is TRBV7-8; D remains ambiguous. The V end was cut by 11 bases, the J end by 2 bases, with 6 bases between. The CDR3 loop spans 10 amino acids. In germline, CDR1 is SGHVS, CDR2 FQNEAQ. CDR3 nucleotide sequence: TGTGCCCGCCGAAACACTGAAGCTTTCTTT. Protein sequence: CARRNTEAFF.

The chain joins TRBV19 to TRBJ2-7; D is possibly TRBD1 or TRBD2 (5 bases each). Germline CDR1 and CDR2: LNHDA and SQIVND (reference sequence). The CDR3 length is 14 residues. Trimming removed 6 bases at V and 1 base at J, with 13 bases between. CDR3 sequence reads: CASRPRGASYEQYF. As DNA, the CDR3 is TGTGCCAGTAGGCCGAGGGGAGCGTCCTACGAGCAGTACTTC.

This sequence joins TRBV6-4 and TRBJ1-2; TRBD1 is a possible D gene (5 bases). Looked up from germline, CDR1 is MRHNA and CDR2 is SNTAGT. V was shortened by 0 bases and J by 8 bases, with 16 bases between the two germline ends. The CDR3 has 15 amino acids. This CDR3 reads CASSDSGGALWGYTF. Written as DNA, the CDR3 is TGTGCCAGCAGTGACTCTGGAGGGGCCCTTTGGGGCTACACCTTC.

This clone was detected only a few times. V usage is TRBV6-1 and J usage is TRBJ1-1; 8 bases line up with TRBD1. V lost 6 bases, J lost 5 bases, and 8 bases stayed unmatched. CDR1 and CDR2 (germline): MNHNS, SASEGT. The CDR3 spans 14 residues. DNA for the CDR3: TGTGCCAGCAGGGACAGGGAGGGAGGGACTGAAGCTTTCTTT. It encodes CASRDREGGTEAFF.

This clone was counted between two and nine times. The V call is TRBV4-2, the J call TRBJ1-1, with unresolved D. CDR3 length equals 15 residues. Germline CDR1 is LGHNA and CDR2 is YNFKEQ. The V and J ends lost 1 base and 2 bases respectively, with 11 bases between them. The CDR3 DNA reads TGTGCCAGCAGCCAAGGCGACACCTTAAACACTGAAGCTTTCTTT. It is translated as CASSQGDTLNTEAFF.

The V gene is TRBV2, the J gene TRBJ1-4, with TRBD1 matching over 9 bases. Germline V gene lookup returns CDR1 SNHLY and CDR2 FYNNEI. CDR3 length: 13 residues. Trimming at V came to 8 bases and at J to 7 bases, leaving 5 bases not matched to a gene. The CDR3 DNA sequence: TGTGCCAGCCTGACGGACAGGGGTGAAAAACTGTTTTTT. It specifies CASLTDRGEKLFF.

The CDR3: CASSLMGGRAFF. The DNA for the CDR3 is TGTGCCAGCAGCTTAATGGGGGGGAGAGCTTTCTTT. J is TRBJ1-1 and V is TRBV7-2; maybe TRBD1 (5 bases). V was clipped by 2 bases and J by 10 bases, with 11 bases between them. CDR1 is SGHTA, CDR2 FQGNSA, per germline. This CDR3 is 12 amino acids long.

Remarks on this clone: Its ends do not fully match the called genes, so a read error is possible. The chain joins TRBV27 to TRBJ1-5; TRBD1 might be the D (6 bases). Germline V gene lookup returns CDR1 MNHEY and CDR2 SMNVEV (reference sequence). The CDR3 extends over 15 amino acids. CDR3 DNA: TGTGCCAGCGGTTTCGTGGACAGCTTCAATCAGCCCCAGCATTTT. It encodes CASGFVDSFNQPQHF.